This TCR beta chain derives from a study of blood T cell repertoires in COVID-19. Overall study: Specimens from acute and convalescent COVID-19 originated in the United States, Italy and Spain.

Per the original methods: Estimation of nucleated cell counts was performed using reference gene primer amplification. Data came from immunoSEQ multiplex PCR; TCRdb stores just in-frame clones and leaves some out. That table supplies the V and J calls and clone size; D and trimming were determined from the DNA. This sample yields approximately 140,000 clones, of which approximately 91% are seen a single time; roughly 2% belongs to the top ten. The length of the CDR3 is 14 residues. Trimming pared 2 bases from V and 2 bases from J, leaving 9 bases between. CDR1 is SEHNR, CDR2 FQNEAQ, per germline (reference sequence).

The J gene is TRBJ2-5, the V gene TRBV7-9, with a possible D match to TRBD2 (5 bases). The sequenced sample consisted of peripheral blood. The receptor's source is a human donor in a cohort sampled during active COVID-19. The CDR3 is CASSLYGVQETQYF. In DNA, the CDR3 is TGTGCCAGCAGCTTATACGGGGTTCAAGAGACCCAGTACTTC.